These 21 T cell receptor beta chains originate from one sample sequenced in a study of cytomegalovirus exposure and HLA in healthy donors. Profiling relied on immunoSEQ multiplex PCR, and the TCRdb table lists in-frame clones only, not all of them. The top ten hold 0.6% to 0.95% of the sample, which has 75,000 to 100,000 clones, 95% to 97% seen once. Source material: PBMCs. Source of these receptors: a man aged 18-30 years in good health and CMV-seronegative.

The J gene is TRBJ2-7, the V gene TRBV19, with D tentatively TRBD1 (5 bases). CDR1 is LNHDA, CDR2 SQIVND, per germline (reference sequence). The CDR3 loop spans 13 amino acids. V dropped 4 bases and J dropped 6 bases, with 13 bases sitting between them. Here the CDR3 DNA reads TGTGCCAGTAGTACAGGGTATGGGCGCGAGCAGTACTTC. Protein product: CASSTGYGREQYF.

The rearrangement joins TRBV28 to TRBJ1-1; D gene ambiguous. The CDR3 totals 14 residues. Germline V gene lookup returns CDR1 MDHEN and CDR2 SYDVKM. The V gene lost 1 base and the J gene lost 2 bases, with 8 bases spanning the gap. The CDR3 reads CASSLSLTNTEAFF. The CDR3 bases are TGTGCCAGCAGTTTATCCCTAACCAACACTGAAGCTTTCTTT.

The CDR3 here is CASSLLGTSGSTDTQYF. CDR3 bases: TGTGCCAGCAGCTTGCTTGGGACTAGCGGGAGCACAGATACGCAGTATTTT. The chain couples TRBV5-6 to TRBJ2-3; 12 bases line up with TRBD2. This CDR3 contains 17 residues. Looked up from germline, CDR1 is SGHDT and CDR2 is YYEEEE. V shed 1 base, J shed 0 bases, and the junction held 3 bases outside the gene matches.

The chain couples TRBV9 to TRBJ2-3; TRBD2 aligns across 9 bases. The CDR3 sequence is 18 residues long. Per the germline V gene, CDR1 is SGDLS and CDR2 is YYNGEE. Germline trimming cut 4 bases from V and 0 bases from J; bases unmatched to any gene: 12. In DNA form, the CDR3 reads TGTGCCAGCAGCCCAGGGAGGATTCTAGCGGGGAGCACAGATACGCAGTATTTT. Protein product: CASSPGRILAGSTDTQYF.

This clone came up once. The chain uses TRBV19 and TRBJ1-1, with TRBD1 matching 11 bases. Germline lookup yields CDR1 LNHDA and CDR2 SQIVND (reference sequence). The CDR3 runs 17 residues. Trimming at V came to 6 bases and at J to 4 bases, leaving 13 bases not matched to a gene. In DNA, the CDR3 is TGTGCCAGTAGACGTCTCGGGACAGGGGGAACAAGCACTGAAGCTTTCTTT. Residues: CASRRLGTGGTSTEAFF.

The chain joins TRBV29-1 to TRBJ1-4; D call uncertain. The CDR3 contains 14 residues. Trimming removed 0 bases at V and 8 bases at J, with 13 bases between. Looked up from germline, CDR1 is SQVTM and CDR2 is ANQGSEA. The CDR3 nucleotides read TGCAGCGTTGAAGAGCGACCGGCCGGGGAAAAACTGTTTTTT. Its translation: CSVEERPAGEKLFF. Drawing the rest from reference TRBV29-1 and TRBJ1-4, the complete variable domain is SAVISQKPSRDICQRGTSLTIQCQVDSQVTMMFWYRQQPGQSLTLIATANQGSEATYESGFVIDKFPISRPNLTFSTLTVSNMSPEDSSIYLCSVEERPAGEKLFFGSGTQLSVL.

In DNA form, the CDR3 reads TGCGCCAGCAGCCAGGAGAGGTGGGCCGGGGAGCTGTTTTTT. It specifies CASSQERWAGELFF. This chain uses TRBV4-3 with TRBJ2-2; D gene uncertain. The CDR3 covers 14 residues. Germline loops: CDR1 LGHNA, CDR2 YSLEER. V was pared by 3 bases and J by 6 bases, with 11 bases between.

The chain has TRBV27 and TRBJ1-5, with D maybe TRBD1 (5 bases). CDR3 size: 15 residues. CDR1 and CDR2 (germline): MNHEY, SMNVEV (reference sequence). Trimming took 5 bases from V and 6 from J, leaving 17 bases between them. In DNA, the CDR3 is TGTGCCAGCAGTGAACAGGCGGGGGGTGGTCAGCCCCAGCATTTT. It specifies CASSEQAGGGQPQHF.

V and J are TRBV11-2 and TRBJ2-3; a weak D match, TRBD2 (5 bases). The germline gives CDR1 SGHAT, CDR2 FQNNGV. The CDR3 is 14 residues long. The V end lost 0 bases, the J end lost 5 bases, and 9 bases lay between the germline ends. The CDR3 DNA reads TGTGCCAGCAGCTTAGAGAGGGCCGTAGATACGCAGTATTTT. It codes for CASSLERAVDTQYF. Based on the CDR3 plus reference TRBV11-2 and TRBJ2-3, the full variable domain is EAGVAQSPRYKIIEKRQSVAFWCNPISGHATLYWYQQILGQGPKLLIQFQNNGVVDDSQLPKDRFSAERLKGVDSTLKIQPAKLEDSAVYLCASSLERAVDTQYFGPGTRLTVL.

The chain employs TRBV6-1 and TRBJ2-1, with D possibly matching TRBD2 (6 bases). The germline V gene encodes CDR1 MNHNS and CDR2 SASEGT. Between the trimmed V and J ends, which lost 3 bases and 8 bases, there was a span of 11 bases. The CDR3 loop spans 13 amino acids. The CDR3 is CASSDRGWHEQFF. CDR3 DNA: TGTGCCAGCAGTGATCGGGGGTGGCATGAGCAGTTCTTC.

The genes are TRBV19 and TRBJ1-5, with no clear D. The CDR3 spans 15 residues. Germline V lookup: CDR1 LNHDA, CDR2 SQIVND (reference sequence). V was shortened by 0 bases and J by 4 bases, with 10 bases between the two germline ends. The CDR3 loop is CASSIEVAGNQPQHF. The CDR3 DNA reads TGTGCCAGTAGTATAGAGGTCGCGGGGAATCAGCCCCAGCATTTT.

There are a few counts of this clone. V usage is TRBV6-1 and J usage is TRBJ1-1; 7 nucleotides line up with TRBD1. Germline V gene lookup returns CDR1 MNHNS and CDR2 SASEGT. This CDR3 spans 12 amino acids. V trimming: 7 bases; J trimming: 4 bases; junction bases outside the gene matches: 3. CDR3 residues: CASKYRGTEAFF. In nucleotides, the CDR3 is TGTGCCAGCAAGTACAGGGGCACTGAAGCTTTCTTT.

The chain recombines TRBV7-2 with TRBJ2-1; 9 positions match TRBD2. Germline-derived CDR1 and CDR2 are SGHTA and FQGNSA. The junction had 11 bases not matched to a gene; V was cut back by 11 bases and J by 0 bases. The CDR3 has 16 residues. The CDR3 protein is CAAGGLAGRSYNEQFF. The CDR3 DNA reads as TGTGCCGCAGGGGGGCTAGCGGGGCGCTCCTACAATGAGCAGTTCTTC. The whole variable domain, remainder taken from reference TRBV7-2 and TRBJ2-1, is GAGVSQSPSNKVTEKGKDVELRCDPISGHTALYWYRQSLGQGLEFLIYFQGNSAPDKSGLPSDRFSAERTGGSVSTLTIQRTQQEDSAVYLCAAGGLAGRSYNEQFFGPGTRLTVL.

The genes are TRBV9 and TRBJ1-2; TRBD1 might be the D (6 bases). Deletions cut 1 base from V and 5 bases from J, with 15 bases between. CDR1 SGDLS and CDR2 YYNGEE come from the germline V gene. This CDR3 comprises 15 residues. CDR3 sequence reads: CASSVSKDSIYGYTF. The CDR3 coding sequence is TGTGCCAGCAGCGTAAGTAAGGACAGCATTTATGGCTACACCTTC.

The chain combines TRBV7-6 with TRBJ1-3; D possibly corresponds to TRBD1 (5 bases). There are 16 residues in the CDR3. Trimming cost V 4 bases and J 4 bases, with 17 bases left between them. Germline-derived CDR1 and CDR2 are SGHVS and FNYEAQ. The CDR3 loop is CASSSLVGARGNTIYF. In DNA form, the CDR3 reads TGTGCCAGCAGCTCCTTGGTAGGGGCCAGGGGAAACACCATATATTTT. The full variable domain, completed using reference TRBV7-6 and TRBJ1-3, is GAGVSQSPRYKVTKRGQDVALRCDPISGHVSLYWYRQALGQGPEFLTYFNYEAQQDKSGLPNDRFSAERPEGSISTLTIQRTEQRDSAMYRCASSSLVGARGNTIYFGEGSWLTVV.

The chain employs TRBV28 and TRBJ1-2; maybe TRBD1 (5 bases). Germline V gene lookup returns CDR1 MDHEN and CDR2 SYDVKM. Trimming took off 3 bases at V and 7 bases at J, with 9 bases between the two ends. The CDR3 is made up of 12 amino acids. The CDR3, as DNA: TGTGCCAGCAGTTTGTCCCAGGGTGGCTACACCTTC. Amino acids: CASSLSQGGYTF.

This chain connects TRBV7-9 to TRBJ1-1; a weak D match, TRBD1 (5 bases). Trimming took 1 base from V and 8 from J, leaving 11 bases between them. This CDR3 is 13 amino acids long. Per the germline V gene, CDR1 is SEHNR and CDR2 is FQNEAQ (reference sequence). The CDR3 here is CASSLVTEGEAFF. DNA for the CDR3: TGTGCCAGCAGCTTAGTGACGGAGGGGGAAGCTTTCTTT.

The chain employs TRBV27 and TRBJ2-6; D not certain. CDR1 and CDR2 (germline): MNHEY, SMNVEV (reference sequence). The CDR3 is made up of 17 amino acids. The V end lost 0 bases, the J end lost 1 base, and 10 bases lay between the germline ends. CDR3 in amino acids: CASSLSWSLSGANVLTF. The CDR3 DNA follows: TGTGCCAGCAGTTTATCTTGGAGTCTGTCTGGGGCCAACGTCCTGACTTTC.

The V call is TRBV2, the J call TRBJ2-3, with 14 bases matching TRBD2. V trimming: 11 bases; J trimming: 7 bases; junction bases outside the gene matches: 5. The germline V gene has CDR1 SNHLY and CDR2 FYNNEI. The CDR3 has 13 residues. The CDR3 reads CAGGTSGRYTQYF. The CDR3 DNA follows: TGTGCCGGTGGGACTAGCGGGAGATATACGCAGTATTTT.

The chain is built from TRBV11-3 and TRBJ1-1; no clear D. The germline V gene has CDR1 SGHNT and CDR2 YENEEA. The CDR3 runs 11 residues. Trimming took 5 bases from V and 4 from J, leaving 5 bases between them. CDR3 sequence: CASSPSTEAFF. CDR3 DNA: TGTGCCAGCAGCCCCAGCACTGAAGCTTTCTTT.

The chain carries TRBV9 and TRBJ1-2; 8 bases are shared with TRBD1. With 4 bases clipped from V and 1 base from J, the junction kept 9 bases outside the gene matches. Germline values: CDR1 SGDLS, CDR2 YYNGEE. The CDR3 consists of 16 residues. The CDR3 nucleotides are TGTGCCAGCAGCCCACAGGGGACAGGAGATAACTATGGCTACACCTTC. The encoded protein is CASSPQGTGDNYGYTF.